This T cell receptor (beta chain) was sequenced for a study of T-cell memory formation after mild COVID-19. TCRdb ran MiXCR on the 5' RACE reads and lists one entry per CDR3 protein. Seen here are roughly 190,000 distinct CDR3 sequences, approximately 16% observed once, and the top ten hold 2% to 3%. Trimming removed 2 bases at V and 1 base at J, with 9 bases between. There are 15 residues in the CDR3. Sample: PBMCs or a T cell subset sorted from them (not recorded which). The clonotype originates from an adult woman who had mild COVID-19 (a few samples of this study predate the infection). Cell type and time point are not known. V and J are TRBV12-3 or TRBV12-4 and TRBJ2-1; D gene unclear. CDR3 sequence reads: CASSLLAPSYNEQFF. CDR3 in DNA: TGTGCCAGCAGTTTACTGGCGCCGTCCTACAATGAGCAGTTCTTC.